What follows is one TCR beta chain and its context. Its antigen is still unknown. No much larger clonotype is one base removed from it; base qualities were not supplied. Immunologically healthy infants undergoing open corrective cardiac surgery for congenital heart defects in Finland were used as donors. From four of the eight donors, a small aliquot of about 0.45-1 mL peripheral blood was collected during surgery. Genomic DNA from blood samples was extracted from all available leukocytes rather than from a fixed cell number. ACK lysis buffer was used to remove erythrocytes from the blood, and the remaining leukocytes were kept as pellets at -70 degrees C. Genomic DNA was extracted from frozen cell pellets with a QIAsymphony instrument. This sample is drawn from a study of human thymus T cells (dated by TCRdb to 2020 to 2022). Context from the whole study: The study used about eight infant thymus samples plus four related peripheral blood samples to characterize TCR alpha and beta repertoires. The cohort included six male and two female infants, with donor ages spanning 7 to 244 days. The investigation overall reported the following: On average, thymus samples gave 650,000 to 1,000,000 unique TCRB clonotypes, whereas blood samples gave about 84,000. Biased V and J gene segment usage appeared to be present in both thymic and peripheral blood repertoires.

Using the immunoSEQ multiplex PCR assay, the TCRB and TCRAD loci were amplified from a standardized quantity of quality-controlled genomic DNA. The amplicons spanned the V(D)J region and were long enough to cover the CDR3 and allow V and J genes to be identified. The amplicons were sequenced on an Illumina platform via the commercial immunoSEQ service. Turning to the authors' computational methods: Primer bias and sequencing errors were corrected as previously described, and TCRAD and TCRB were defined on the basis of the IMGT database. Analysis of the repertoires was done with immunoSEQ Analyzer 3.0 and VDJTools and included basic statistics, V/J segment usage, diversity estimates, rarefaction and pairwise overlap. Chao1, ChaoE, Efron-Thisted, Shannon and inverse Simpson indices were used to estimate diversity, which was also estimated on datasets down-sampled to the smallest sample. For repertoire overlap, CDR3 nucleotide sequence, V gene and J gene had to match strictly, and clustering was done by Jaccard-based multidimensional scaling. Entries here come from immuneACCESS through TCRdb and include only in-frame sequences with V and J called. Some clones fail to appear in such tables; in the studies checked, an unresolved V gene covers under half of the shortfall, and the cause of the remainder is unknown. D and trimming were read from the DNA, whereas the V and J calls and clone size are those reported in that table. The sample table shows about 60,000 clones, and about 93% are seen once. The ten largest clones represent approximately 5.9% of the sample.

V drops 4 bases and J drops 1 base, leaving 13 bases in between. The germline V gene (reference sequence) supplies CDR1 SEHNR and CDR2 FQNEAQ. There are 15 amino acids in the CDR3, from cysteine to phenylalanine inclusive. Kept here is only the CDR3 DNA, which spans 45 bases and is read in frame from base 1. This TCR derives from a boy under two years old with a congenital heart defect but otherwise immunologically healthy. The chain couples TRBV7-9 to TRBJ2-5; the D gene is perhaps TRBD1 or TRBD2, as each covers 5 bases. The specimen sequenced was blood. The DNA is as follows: TGTGCCAGCAGCTACCGGGGCCCGAGCCAAGAGACCCAGTACTTC. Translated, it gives CASSYRGPSQETQYF.